The present entry profiles one T cell receptor (beta chain) with its context. Profiling relied on immunoSEQ multiplex PCR, and the TCRdb table lists in-frame clones only, not all of them. The sample holds 270,000 or so clones, about 88% seen once. The CDR3 sequence is 12 residues long. Germline V lookup: CDR1 SQVTM, CDR2 ANQGSEA. The ends lost 4 bases at V and 6 bases at J; junction bases unmatched: 1. Assignment of participants to cohorts was predicated upon participant-reported clinical history. The data derive from a study of blood T cell repertoires in COVID-19. At the level of the study: PBMCs, B-cell-depleted T cells, or T cells provided the cDNA or gDNA that made up the material.

The material sequenced was PBMCs or T cells enriched from blood (not recorded which). V and J are TRBV29-1 and TRBJ2-4; TRBD1 aligns across 9 bases. This receptor was identified in a woman aged 45-65 years who had been exposed to COVID-19. The CDR3 coding sequence is TGCAGCGTTGGGGGACAGGGAAACATTCAGTACTTC. Translation: CSVGGQGNIQYF.